These 15 T cell receptor beta chains share one sample of origin, sequenced in a study of T cells in women clearing cervical HPV infection. The assay was immunoSEQ multiplex PCR, and TCRdb's table has in-frame clones only and misses some. This sample's table has 20,000 to 25,000 clones. The sample consisted of blood buffy coat. The receptors were sampled from a woman between 18 and 69 years old with a cervical HPV16 infection that either progressed to CIN3+ or cleared (not recorded which).

A word on this clone: Read coverage stops 3 residues before the CDR3 terminus; the germline J gene supplies the remainder. The J gene is TRBJ2-5, the V gene TRBV5-5; 7 positions agree with TRBD2. There are 14 residues in the CDR3. Trimming at V came to 3 bases and at J to 5 bases, leaving 7 bases not matched to a gene. Per the germline V gene, CDR1 is SGHKS and CDR2 is YYEKEE (reference sequence). The DNA read from the CDR3 is TGTGCCAGCAGCTCCGGCGGGGGTGGGGAGACC. This translates into CASSSGGGGET. The CDR3 as a whole reads CASSSGGGGETQYF.

Of note for this clone: Sequencing ends 3 residues short of the CDR3 end; the germline J gene provides the rest. The chain couples TRBV5-1 to TRBJ2-1, with D perhaps matching TRBD2 (6 bases). The CDR3 runs to 13 residues. Looked up from germline, CDR1 is SGHRS and CDR2 is YFSETQ. The germline V and J ends were trimmed by 5 bases and 4 bases, with 10 bases remaining between them. The CDR3 here is CASRPSEYNEQFF. The covered CDR3 bases are TGCGCCAGCAGGCCTAGCGAATACAATGAG.

With regard to this clone: The CDR3 end is not reached by the read, which stops 3 residues before it; the germline J gene fills it in. The genes are TRBV7-3 and TRBJ2-3; D gene ambiguous. Germline V gene sequence: CDR1 SGHTA, CDR2 FQGTGA. Trimming stripped 1 base from V and 6 bases from J, with 8 bases between. This CDR3 is 13 amino acids long. The part of the CDR3 DNA that was read is TGTGCCAGCAGCTTAAGCCCCACTGATACG. The encoded protein is CASSLSPTDT. In full, the CDR3 is CASSLSPTDTQYF.

Concerning this clone itself: The sequence runs out 3 residues before the end of the CDR3; the remainder is reconstructed from the germline J gene. This rearrangement joins TRBV5-6 to TRBJ1-1; D is perhaps TRBD1 (6 bases). Germline CDR1 is SGHDT and CDR2 is YYEEEE. The CDR3 runs to 13 residues. Deletions cut 7 bases from V and 5 bases from J, with 15 bases between. CDR3 bases read: TGTGCCAGCTTGACAGGCTCCACGACTGAA. The encoded protein is CASLTGSTTE. The full CDR3 is CASLTGSTTEAFF.

As concerns this clone: Read data end 3 residues before the CDR3 end; the end is taken from the germline J gene. The rearrangement joins TRBV20-1 to TRBJ2-1, with D perhaps matching TRBD2 (5 bases). Germline loops: CDR1 DFQATT, CDR2 SNEGSKA (reference sequence). The CDR3 spans 15 residues. The ends were cut back, 1 base at V and 0 bases at J, with 10 bases in the middle. CDR3 in amino acids: CSARARRGSYNEQFF. The sequenced part of the CDR3 DNA is TGCAGTGCTAGAGCCCGTCGGGGCTCCTACAATGAG.

To note about this clone: The read stops 3 residues short of the end of the CDR3; the missing end is completed from the germline J gene. The V and J genes are TRBV5-1 and TRBJ2-3; D unresolved. V gave up 3 bases and J gave up 2 bases, with 13 bases separating them. Germline V gene data show CDR1 as SGHRS and CDR2 as YFSETQ. CDR3 length: 15 amino acids. CDR3 amino acids: CASSSWRDSTDTQYF. The sequenced CDR3 bases are TGCGCCAGCAGCTCCTGGAGAGACTCCACAGATACG.

To note about this clone: Read sequence stops 3 residues before the CDR3 end, and the germline J gene provides the missing end. The chain carries TRBV5-1 and TRBJ1-2; D ambiguous. Germline assignment: CDR1 SGHRS and CDR2 YFSETQ. V was pared by 5 bases and J by 2 bases, with 16 bases between. This CDR3 spans 15 amino acids. The sequenced part of the CDR3 DNA is TGCGCCAGCAGAACCGAGCCTTCTCGAAACTATGGC. This codes for CASRTEPSRNYG. The full CDR3 reads CASRTEPSRNYGYTF.

As to this clone: Read coverage stops 3 residues before the CDR3 terminus; the germline J gene supplies the remainder. This chain links TRBV6-2 or TRBV6-3 with TRBJ2-5; tentatively, D is TRBD1 (6 bases). The CDR3 sequence is 14 residues long. CDR1 is MNHEY, CDR2 SVGEGT, per germline. The germline V and J ends were trimmed by 5 bases and 1 base, with 11 bases remaining between them. The CDR3 here is CASSDRQAQETQYF. CDR3 DNA, as far as it was read: TGTGCCAGCAGTGACAGACAGGCCCAAGAGACC.

Comments on this clone: The CDR3 end is not reached by the read, which stops 3 residues before it; the germline J gene fills it in. The rearrangement uses TRBV5-1 and TRBJ2-7; 11 bases line up with TRBD2. V lost 0 bases and J lost 0; bases outside the gene matches: 8. This CDR3 is 18 amino acids long. Germline CDR1 reads SGHRS; CDR2 reads YFSETQ. The CDR3 bases that were read are TGCGCCAGCAGCTTGGCTCCTAGCGGGAGGTCCAACTCCTACGAG. Protein sequence: CASSLAPSGRSNSYE. The CDR3 as a whole reads CASSLAPSGRSNSYEQYF.

As regards this clone: The read comes to an end 3 residues before the CDR3 does, leaving the germline J gene to fill in the end. V is TRBV6-1 and J is TRBJ1-5; D possibly corresponds to TRBD1 (6 bases). In germline, CDR1 is MNHNS, CDR2 SASEGT. CDR3 size: 17 residues. V dropped 1 base and J dropped 2 bases, with 15 bases sitting between them. The part of the CDR3 DNA that was read is TGTGCCAGCAGTGAAGGGGGAACAGGGCTGGGCAATCAGCCC. This sequence encodes CASSEGGTGLGNQP. The whole CDR3 sequence reads CASSEGGTGLGNQPQHF.

Concerning this clone itself: Coverage ceases 3 residues before the CDR3 finishes, and the germline J gene fills in the end. This chain links TRBV20-1 with TRBJ2-1, with 8 bases matching TRBD1. The germline CDR1 and CDR2 sequences are DFQATT and SNEGSKA (reference sequence). The CDR3 is 15 amino acids. Trimming at V came to 5 bases and at J to 0 bases, leaving 6 bases not matched to a gene. The part of the CDR3 DNA that was read is TGCAGTGCTTGGTCCGGGACAGGCTCCTACAATGAG. Translating gives CSAWSGTGSYNE. The whole CDR3 sequence is CSAWSGTGSYNEQFF.

Incomplete CDR3 DNA: TGTGCCAGCAGCGTCTCTACGAGCTCCTACAATGAG. Translating it yields CASSVSTSSYNE. The entire CDR3 is CASSVSTSSYNEQFF. The rearrangement links TRBV7-2 to TRBJ2-1; D remains unclear. Read coverage stops 3 residues before the CDR3 terminus; the germline J gene supplies the remainder. This CDR3 has 15 amino acids. CDR1 and CDR2 from the germline V gene are SGHTA and FQGNSA. Trimming cost V 5 bases and J 0 bases, with 11 bases left between them.

Concerning this clone: The read ends 3 residues shy of where the CDR3 ends; the end is completed using the germline J gene. This rearrangement joins TRBV9 to TRBJ1-6; no clear D gene. Trimming pared 0 bases from V and 5 bases from J, leaving 9 bases between. In germline, CDR1 is SGDLS, CDR2 YYNGEE. The CDR3 has 15 residues. CDR3 loop: CASSVDPGDNSPLHF. CDR3 DNA (partial): TGTGCCAGCAGCGTAGATCCAGGAGATAATTCACCC.

As to this clone: The CDR3 end is not reached by the read, which stops 3 residues before it; the germline J gene fills it in. This sequence joins TRBV9 and TRBJ1-4, with 7 bases identical to TRBD1. J lost 7 bases, V lost 2 bases, and 2 bases had no gene match. Germline lookup yields CDR1 SGDLS and CDR2 YYNGEE. The CDR3 has 13 amino acids. The covered CDR3 bases are TGTGCCAGCAGCGTTCGACAGGGTGAAAAA. Translated, it gives CASSVRQGEK. The whole CDR3 sequence reads CASSVRQGEKLFF.

By frequency, this clone registers medium-sized. The CDR3 end is not reached by the read, which stops 3 residues before it; the germline J gene fills it in. The gene calls are TRBV6-4 and TRBJ2-6; D is perhaps TRBD1 (5 bases). This CDR3 contains 14 residues. Germline V gives CDR1 MRHNA, CDR2 SNTAGT. The V gene lost 4 bases and the J gene lost 4 bases, with 8 bases spanning the gap. CDR3 DNA, as far as it was read: TGTGCCAGCAGTGCAGGGTCCGGGGCCAACGTC. This gives the protein CASSAGSGANV. The full CDR3 reads CASSAGSGANVLTF.